The text below deals with one T cell receptor (beta chain). When the RNA was reverse transcribed, random hexamers were used with an input of roughly 0.5 to 1 ug. TCRdb ran MiXCR on the immunoSEQ multiplex PCR reads and lists one entry per CDR3 protein. The profile shows 70,000 to 95,000 distinct CDR3 sequences, 94% of them singletons. These data come from a study of CD8 T cells in Susac syndrome. Trimming cost V 7 bases and J 1 base, with 13 bases left between them. CDR3 length: 14 residues. CDR1 and CDR2 from the germline V gene are SQVTM and ANQGSEA. The rearrangement uses TRBV29-1 and TRBJ2-2; D may be TRBD1 or TRBD2 (6 bases each). The TCR sequence derives from a human donor with Susac syndrome. Material: CD8+ T cells from PBMCs. Written as DNA, the CDR3 is TGCAGCGCCCGTGGGGGGCAGAACACCGGGGAGCTGTTTTTT. Protein sequence: CSARGGQNTGELFF.